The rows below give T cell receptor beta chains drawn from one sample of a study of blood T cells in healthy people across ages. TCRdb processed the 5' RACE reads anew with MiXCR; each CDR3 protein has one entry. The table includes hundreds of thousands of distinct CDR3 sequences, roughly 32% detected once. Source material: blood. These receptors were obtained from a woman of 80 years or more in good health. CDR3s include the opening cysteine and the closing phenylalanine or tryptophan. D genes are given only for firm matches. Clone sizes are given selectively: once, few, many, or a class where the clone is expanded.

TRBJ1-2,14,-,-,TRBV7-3,CASSLTPPGGGYTF,TGTGCCAGCAGCTTAACTCCACCCGGAGGTGGCTACACCTTC
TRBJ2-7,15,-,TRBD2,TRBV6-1,CASSLSGTSDYEQYF,TGTGCCAGCAGTTTGTCCGGGACTAGCGATTACGAGCAGTACTTC
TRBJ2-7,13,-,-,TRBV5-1,CASRGDGHYEQYF,TGCGCCAGCAGAGGCGACGGGCACTACGAGCAGTACTTC
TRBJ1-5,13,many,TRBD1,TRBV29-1,CSVTTGRDGPQHF,TGCAGCGTCACGACAGGGCGGGATGGGCCCCAGCATTTT
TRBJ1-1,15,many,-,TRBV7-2,CASSFPTVLNTEAFF,TGTGCCAGCAGCTTCCCGACAGTTCTGAACACTGAAGCTTTCTTT
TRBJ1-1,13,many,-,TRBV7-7,CASSLKSNTEAFF,TGTGCCAGCAGCTTAAAGTCAAACACTGAAGCTTTCTTT
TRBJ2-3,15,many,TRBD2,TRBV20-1,CSARPSGGAADTQYF,TGCAGTGCTAGACCTAGCGGGGGGGCGGCAGATACGCAGTATTTT
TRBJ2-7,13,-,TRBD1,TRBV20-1,CSARDPTGLVQYF,TGCAGTGCTAGAGACCCGACAGGGCTCGTGCAGTACTTC
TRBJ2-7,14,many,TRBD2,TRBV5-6,CASSSTSGGLEQYF,TGTGCCAGCAGCTCTACTAGCGGGGGGCTCGAGCAGTACTTC
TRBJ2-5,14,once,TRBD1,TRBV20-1,CSAEDRVEGETQYF,TGCAGTGCCGAGGACAGGGTGGAGGGGGAGACCCAGTACTTC
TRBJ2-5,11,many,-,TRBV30,CALMRAETQYF,TGTGCCCTAATGCGGGCGGAGACCCAGTACTTC
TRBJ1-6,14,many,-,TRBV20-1,CSARPPPNNSPLHF,TGCAGTGCACGACCACCACCTAATAATTCACCCCTCCACTTT
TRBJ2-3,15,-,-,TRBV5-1,CASRKDIPNTDTQYF,TGCGCCAGCAGGAAGGACATACCCAACACAGATACGCAGTATTTT
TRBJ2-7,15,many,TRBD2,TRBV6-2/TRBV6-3,CASSYQRGASYEQYF,TGTGCCAGCAGTTATCAGCGGGGGGCATCCTACGAGCAGTACTTC
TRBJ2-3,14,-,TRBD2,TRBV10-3,CAISEGRGADTQYF,TGTGCCATCAGTGAGGGTCGGGGGGCAGATACGCAGTATTTT
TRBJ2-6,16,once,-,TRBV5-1,CASSLDAGQGANVLTF,TGCGCCAGCAGCTTGGACGCCGGTCAGGGGGCCAACGTCCTGACTTTC
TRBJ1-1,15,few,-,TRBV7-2,CASSLVTLGVSEAFF,TGTGCCAGCAGCTTAGTTACCTTAGGGGTTAGTGAAGCTTTCTTT
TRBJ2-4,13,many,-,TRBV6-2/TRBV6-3,CASTISPKNIQYF,TGTGCCAGCACCATCAGCCCCAAAAACATTCAGTACTTC
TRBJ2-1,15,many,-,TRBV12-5,CASAEGGNSYNEQFF,TGTGCTAGTGCCGAAGGAGGGAATTCCTACAATGAGCAGTTCTTC
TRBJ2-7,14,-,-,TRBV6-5,CASSYLGLAYEQYF,TGTGCCAGCAGTTACCTAGGGCTAGCCTACGAGCAGTACTTC
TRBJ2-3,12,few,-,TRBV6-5,CASRSATDTQYF,TGTGCCAGCAGATCTGCAACAGATACGCAGTATTTT
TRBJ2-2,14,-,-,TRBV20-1,CSARGVVNTGELFF,TGCAGTGCTAGAGGCGTGGTGAACACCGGGGAGCTGTTTTTT
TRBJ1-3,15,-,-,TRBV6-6,CASRPGGASGNTIYF,TGTGCCAGCAGGCCGGGGGGGGCATCTGGAAACACCATATATTTT
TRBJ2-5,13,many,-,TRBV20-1,CSAVRAGQETQYF,TGCAGTGCCGTAAGGGCGGGACAAGAGACCCAGTACTTC
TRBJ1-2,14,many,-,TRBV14,CASSQMGAHYGYTF,TGTGCCAGCAGCCAAATGGGGGCCCACTATGGCTACACCTTC
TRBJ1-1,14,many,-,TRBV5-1,CASSFSDGNTEAFF,TGCGCCAGCAGCTTCTCCGACGGGAACACTGAAGCTTTCTTT
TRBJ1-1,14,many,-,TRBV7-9,CASSPQGPNTEAFF,TGTGCCAGCAGCCCTCAGGGCCCGAACACTGAAGCTTTCTTT
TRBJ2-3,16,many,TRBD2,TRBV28,CASSAAAGGRTDTQYF,TGTGCCAGCAGTGCAGCGGCGGGGGGACGCACAGATACGCAGTATTTT
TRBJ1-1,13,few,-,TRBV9,CASSGGGMRGAFF,TGTGCCAGCAGCGGGGGGGGGATGCGGGGAGCTTTCTTT
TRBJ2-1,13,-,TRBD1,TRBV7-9,CAGAGQGYNEQFF,TGTGCCGGCGCGGGACAGGGTTACAATGAGCAGTTCTTC
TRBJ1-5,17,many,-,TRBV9,CASSPSGDFGLGQPQHF,TGTGCCAGCAGCCCCTCCGGGGACTTCGGGCTGGGTCAGCCCCAGCATTTT
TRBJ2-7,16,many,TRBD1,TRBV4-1,CASSQGGDRVTYEQYF,TGCGCCAGCAGCCAAGGAGGGGACAGGGTCACCTACGAGCAGTACTTC
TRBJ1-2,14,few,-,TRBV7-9,CASSSGRGNYGYTF,TGTGCCAGCAGCTCGGGGAGAGGAAACTATGGCTACACCTTC
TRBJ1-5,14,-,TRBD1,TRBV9,CASSPGQVNQPQHF,TGTGCCAGCAGCCCCGGACAGGTCAATCAGCCCCAGCATTTT
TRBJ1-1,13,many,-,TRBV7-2,CASSLVRGTEAFF,TGTGCCAGCAGCCTCGTCAGGGGCACTGAAGCTTTCTTT
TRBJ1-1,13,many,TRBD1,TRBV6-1,CANAGGTNTEAFF,TGTGCCAACGCAGGGGGGACGAACACTGAAGCTTTCTTT
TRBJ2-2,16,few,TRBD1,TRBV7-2,CASSQGVGHNTGELFF,TGTGCCAGCAGCCAGGGGGTGGGACACAACACCGGGGAGCTGTTTTTT
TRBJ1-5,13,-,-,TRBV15,CATSRERNQPQHF,TGTGCCACCAGCCGGGAGAGGAATCAGCCCCAGCATTTT
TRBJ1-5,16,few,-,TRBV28,CASSLVGDRSNQPQHF,TGTGCCAGCAGTTTGGTTGGGGACCGAAGCAATCAGCCCCAGCATTTT
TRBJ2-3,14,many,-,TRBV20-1,CSARDPGGPDTQYF,TGCAGTGCTAGAGATCCGGGGGGCCCAGATACGCAGTATTTT
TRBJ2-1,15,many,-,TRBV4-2,CASSQDSGDDDEQFF,TGTGCCAGCAGCCAAGACTCGGGGGACGACGATGAGCAGTTCTTC
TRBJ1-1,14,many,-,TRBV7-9,CASSTTGIAAEAFF,TGTGCCAGCAGCACCACAGGGATTGCAGCTGAAGCTTTCTTT
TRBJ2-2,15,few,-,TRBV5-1,CASSLEAGVTGELFF,TGCGCCAGCAGCTTGGAGGCAGGGGTCACCGGGGAGCTGTTTTTT
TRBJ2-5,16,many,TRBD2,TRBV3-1,CASSQGSGGFQETQYF,TGTGCCAGCAGCCAAGGGAGCGGGGGGTTCCAAGAGACCCAGTACTTC
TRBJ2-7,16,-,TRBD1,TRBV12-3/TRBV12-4,CASSYGTGQGALAQYF,TGTGCCAGCAGTTATGGGACCGGACAGGGGGCACTGGCGCAGTACTTC
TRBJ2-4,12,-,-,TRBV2,CASSVWENIQYF,TGTGCCAGCAGTGTTTGGGAGAACATTCAGTACTTC
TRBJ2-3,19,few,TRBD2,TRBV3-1,CASSRDLPGLAGRTDTQYF,TGTGCCAGCAGTCGGGACCTCCCGGGACTAGCGGGGCGCACAGATACGCAGTATTTT
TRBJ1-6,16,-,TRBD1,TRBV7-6,CASSWGTTGSGSPLHF,TGTGCCAGCAGCTGGGGCACGACAGGGAGTGGCTCACCCCTCCACTTT